One sample yielded the 23 T cell receptor beta chains listed below, sequenced in a study of identical twins. In TCRdb, the 5' RACE reads were re-called with MiXCR into one record per CDR3 protein. The sample consists of about 690,000 distinct CDR3 sequences, roughly 6% of them appearing once. Sequenced input: naive T cells sorted from blood. The receptors derive from a man in his late teens or twenties in good health.

This clonotype was seen many times. The V call is TRBV24-1, the J call TRBJ1-5; the D is unclear. CDR1 and CDR2 (germline): KGHDR, SFDVKD. V was pared by 0 bases and J by 3 bases, with 17 bases between. This CDR3 has 18 residues. The CDR3 region is CATSDLRGRRALNQPQHF. DNA of the CDR3: TGTGCCACCAGTGATTTGCGCGGTCGGAGGGCTCTCAATCAGCCCCAGCATTTT.

This clonotype was counted many times. V usage is TRBV24-1 and J usage is TRBJ2-1; 12 bases are a match to TRBD2. CDR1 and CDR2 (germline): KGHDR, SFDVKD. The CDR3 length is 14 residues. V gave up 5 bases and J gave up 8 bases; unmatched junction bases: 3. CDR3: CATSVTSGRDEQFF. Here the CDR3 DNA reads TGTGCCACCAGTGTGACTAGCGGGAGAGATGAGCAGTTCTTC.

This clonotype was found many times. The rearrangement joins TRBV13 to TRBJ2-2, with D hard to call. V lost 1 base, J lost 2 bases, and 20 bases lay in between. CDR3 length equals 19 residues. The germline gives CDR1 PRHDT, CDR2 FYEKMQ (reference sequence). Here the CDR3 DNA reads TGTGCCAGCAGCTTAGAGCTAGATCCCCACACCTACAACACCGGGGAGCTGTTTTTT. Its protein product is CASSLELDPHTYNTGELFF. The complete variable domain, with remaining parts taken from reference TRBV13 and TRBJ2-2, reads AAGVIQSPRHLIKEKRETATLKCYPIPRHDTVYWYQQGPGQDPQFLISFYEKMQSDKGSIPDRFSAQQFSDYHSELNMSSLELGDSALYFCASSLELDPHTYNTGELFFGEGSRLTVL.

On this clonotype itself: It may be a read error: a sequence one base away is much more abundant. The chain combines TRBV4-2 with TRBJ2-1; 7 bases fit TRBD2. Per germline, CDR1 LGHNA and CDR2 YNFKEQ. The CDR3 has 16 amino acids. V lost 3 bases and J lost 9; bases outside the gene matches: 14. The CDR3 DNA sequence: TGTGCCAGCAGCCAGGCGCTAGCGGCGGGAGTCAGTGAGCAGTTCTTC. Protein: CASSQALAAGVSEQFF.

V and J are TRBV4-3 and TRBJ2-7; D not certain. Trimming cost V 0 bases and J 3 bases, with 9 bases left between them. Per the germline V gene, CDR1 is LGHNA and CDR2 is YSLEER. The length of the CDR3 is 14 residues. Here the CDR3 DNA reads TGCGCCAGCAGCCAAGACCCCAGAAACTACGAGCAGTACTTC. This translates into CASSQDPRNYEQYF.

This clonotype has a count of ten or more. The CDR3 loop is CASIAGVEQFF. The CDR3 bases are TGTGCCAGCATCGCGGGAGTTGAGCAGTTCTTC. The chain links TRBV6-5 to TRBJ2-1; 7 nucleotides match TRBD2. The CDR3 is 11 residues long. CDR1 and CDR2 (germline): MNHEY, SVGAGI. After removal of 7 bases from V and 9 bases from J, the junction contained 3 bases not matched to a gene.

The chain uses TRBV7-8 and TRBJ2-1, with a possible D match to TRBD1 (5 bases). In germline, CDR1 is SGHVS, CDR2 FQNEAQ. This CDR3 is built from 15 residues. V was shortened by 2 bases and J by 8 bases, with 16 bases between the two germline ends. The CDR3 is CASSLSTGVSDEQFF. In DNA, the CDR3 is TGTGCCAGCAGCTTATCCACAGGTGTTTCGGATGAGCAGTTCTTC.

This clonotype was seen ten or more times. The chain combines TRBV25-1 with TRBJ2-3; D is perhaps TRBD2 (5 bases). The germline V and J ends were trimmed by 3 bases and 0 bases, with 13 bases remaining between them. In germline, CDR1 is MGHDK, CDR2 SYGVNS. The CDR3 runs 16 residues. The CDR3 reads CASSDYIGLSTDTQYF. The CDR3 nucleotides are TGTGCCAGCAGTGATTACATAGGACTCAGCACAGATACGCAGTATTTT.

This clonotype was observed a handful of times. The gene calls are TRBV7-2 and TRBJ2-7; D unclear. Trimming stripped 1 base from V and 7 bases from J, with 17 bases between. Germline V gene data show CDR1 as SGHTA and CDR2 as FQGNSA. The CDR3 is made up of 15 amino acids. This chain's CDR3 is CASSLDFGWNGEQYF. The CDR3 nucleotides read TGTGCCAGCAGCTTAGATTTCGGATGGAATGGGGAGCAGTACTTC.

The V call is TRBV15, the J call TRBJ1-5; no clear D. V lost 1 base and J lost 1, with 8 bases in between. The CDR3 has 15 residues. Germline CDR1 LNHNV, CDR2 YYDKDF (reference sequence). CDR3 sequence (DNA): TGTGCCACCAGCAGAGGGGTGGAAAGCAATCAGCCCCAGCATTTT. Its protein product is CATSRGVESNQPQHF.

This clonotype appeared many times. The V call is TRBV6-5, the J call TRBJ2-1; weak D call: TRBD1 (6 bases). The ends were cut back, 2 bases at V and 9 bases at J, with 14 bases in the middle. The CDR3 runs 14 residues. Germline V gene lookup returns CDR1 MNHEY and CDR2 SVGAGI. The CDR3 reads CASSYTGGSSEQFF. The CDR3 DNA is TGTGCCAGCAGTTACACTGGGGGCTCAAGTGAGCAGTTCTTC.

In its sample, this clonotype was seen many times. The gene calls are TRBV12-3 or TRBV12-4 and TRBJ2-3; D possibly matches TRBD1 or TRBD2 (5 bases each). V lost 6 bases and J lost 5, with 9 bases in between. The CDR3 runs 12 residues. The DNA for the CDR3 is TGTGCCAGCAGGATGAGGGGAGATACGCAGTATTTT. Translated: CASRMRGDTQYF.

This clonotype showed up just a few times. The rearrangement uses TRBV2 and TRBJ2-5, with 8 bases matching TRBD1. In germline, CDR1 is SNHLY, CDR2 FYNNEI. V was clipped by 2 bases and J by 3 bases; unmatched bases: 5. This CDR3 is built from 15 residues. The CDR3 sequence is CASSEFRGQEETQYF. For the CDR3, the DNA is TGTGCCAGCAGTGAATTCAGGGGGCAAGAAGAGACCCAGTACTTC.

The V gene is TRBV20-1, the J gene TRBJ2-7; 10 bases agree with TRBD2. Germline values: CDR1 DFQATT, CDR2 SNEGSKA (reference sequence). The CDR3 spans 14 residues. Trimming took 5 bases from V and 0 from J; bases not matched to a gene: 4. In DNA form, the CDR3 reads TGCAGTGCTGCTGGGACTAGCGCCTCCTACGAGCAGTACTTC. This encodes CSAAGTSASYEQYF.

This clonotype was picked up many times. The rearrangement joins TRBV12-3 or TRBV12-4 to TRBJ1-1; possible D gene TRBD1, 6 bases. V dropped 10 bases and J dropped 4 bases, with 10 bases sitting between them. The CDR3 covers 11 residues. CDR3 nucleotides: TGTGCCATCTCCAGGGGCACTGAAGCTTTCTTT. Its protein is CAISRGTEAFF.

This clonotype was recorded many times. V usage is TRBV12-3 or TRBV12-4 and J usage is TRBJ2-1; TRBD2 might be the D (5 bases). Deletions cut 9 bases from V and 0 bases from J, with 15 bases between. The CDR3 totals 15 residues. As DNA, the CDR3 is TGTGCCAGTTCCAGGAGACTAAGCTCCTACAATGAGCAGTTCTTC. It is translated as CASSRRLSSYNEQFF.

The chain employs TRBV11-1 and TRBJ2-4; TRBD2 aligns across 9 bases. Per germline, CDR1 SGHAT and CDR2 FQDESV (reference sequence). The CDR3 is 19 residues long. Trimming at V came to 5 bases and at J to 0 bases, leaving 14 bases not matched to a gene. CDR3 region: CASSPLEREVVVAKNIQYF. The CDR3 DNA reads as TGTGCCAGCAGCCCCCTCGAGCGGGAGGTTGTCGTAGCCAAAAACATTCAGTACTTC.

This clonotype was counted between two and nine times. This sequence joins TRBV4-2 and TRBJ2-4; TRBD1 matches 8 bases. Trimming took 1 base from V and 0 from J; bases not matched to a gene: 5. The CDR3 length is 17 residues. Per germline, CDR1 LGHNA and CDR2 YNFKEQ. This CDR3 is CASSQVEDREAKNIQYF. In DNA form, the CDR3 reads TGTGCCAGCAGCCAAGTAGAGGACAGGGAAGCCAAAAACATTCAGTACTTC.

A few counts support this clonotype. The rearrangement uses TRBV11-2 and TRBJ2-7; a weak D match, TRBD2 (5 bases). The CDR3 is made up of 14 amino acids. Germline V gene sequence: CDR1 SGHAT, CDR2 FQNNGV. V shed 4 bases and J shed 5 bases, with 15 bases lying between them. The CDR3 spells CASSSLRGENEQYF. The CDR3 coding sequence is TGTGCCAGCAGCTCTCTCCGGGGTGAAAACGAGCAGTACTTC.

This clonotype was found many times. V is TRBV4-3 and J is TRBJ2-5; TRBD2 might be the D (6 bases). Looked up from germline, CDR1 is LGHNA and CDR2 is YSLEER. The CDR3 covers 15 residues. Trimming left V 0 bases short and J 4 bases short, with 12 bases between. This chain's CDR3 is CASSQDRDGRETQYF. CDR3 DNA sequence: TGCGCCAGCAGCCAAGATCGCGACGGGAGAGAGACCCAGTACTTC.

This clonotype was counted a few times. The chain combines TRBV20-1 with TRBJ2-2; D is unclear. This CDR3 has 17 amino acids. V lost 1 base and J 4 bases, leaving 19 bases between the germline ends. Germline values: CDR1 DFQATT, CDR2 SNEGSKA (reference sequence). The CDR3: CSARGRQSGSGTGELFF. CDR3 DNA: TGCAGTGCTAGAGGCCGCCAATCCGGGTCGGGCACCGGGGAGCTGTTTTTT.

This clonotype was recorded at least ten times. This chain joins TRBV20-1 and TRBJ2-1; D gene unclear. V gave up 2 bases and J gave up 0 bases, with 8 bases separating them. Germline values: CDR1 DFQATT, CDR2 SNEGSKA (reference sequence). The CDR3 length is 14 residues. The CDR3 nucleotides read TGCAGTGCTAGACTCTCCTTCTCCTACAATGAGCAGTTCTTC. It encodes CSARLSFSYNEQFF.

CDR3 DNA sequence: TGCAGTGCTCCTACTAGCTATTTCAACTCCTACGAGCAGTACTTC. Translation: CSAPTSYFNSYEQYF. V and J are TRBV20-1 and TRBJ2-7; possible D gene TRBD2, 6 bases. Germline values: CDR1 DFQATT, CDR2 SNEGSKA (reference sequence). The CDR3 length is 15 residues. V lost 5 bases and J lost 0, with 17 bases in between.